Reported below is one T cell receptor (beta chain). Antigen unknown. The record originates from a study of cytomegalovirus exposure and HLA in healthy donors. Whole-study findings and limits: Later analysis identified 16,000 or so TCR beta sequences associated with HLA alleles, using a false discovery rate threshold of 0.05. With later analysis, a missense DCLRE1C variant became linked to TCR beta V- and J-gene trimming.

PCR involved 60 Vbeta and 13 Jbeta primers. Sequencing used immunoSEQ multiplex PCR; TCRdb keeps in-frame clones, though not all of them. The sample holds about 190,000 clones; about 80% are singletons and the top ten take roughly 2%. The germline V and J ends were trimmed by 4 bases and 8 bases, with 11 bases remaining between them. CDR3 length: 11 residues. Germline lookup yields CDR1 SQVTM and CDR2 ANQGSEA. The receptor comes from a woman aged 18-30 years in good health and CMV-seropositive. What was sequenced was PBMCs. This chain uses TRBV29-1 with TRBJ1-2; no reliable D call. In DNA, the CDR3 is TGCAGCGTTGGAGGTACGCGGGGCTACACCTTC. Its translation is CSVGGTRGYTF. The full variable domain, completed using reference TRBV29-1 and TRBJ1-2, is SAVISQKPSRDICQRGTSLTIQCQVDSQVTMMFWYRQQPGQSLTLIATANQGSEATYESGFVIDKFPISRPNLTFSTLTVSNMSPEDSSIYLCSVGGTRGYTFGSGTRLTVV.